The 23 T cell receptor beta chains in this list originate from one sample, sequenced in a study of shared clonotypes between healthy human individuals. TCRdb keeps only in-frame clones here, not all; method: immunoSEQ multiplex PCR. The table has about 2.3 million clones, approximately 93% seen once. Material for sequencing was naive CD4+ T cells from PBMCs. Noted subset: CD45RA+ positively selected. These receptors all stem from a man aged 18-30 years in good health. Some clones in this sample may be carry-over from other donors' samples.

The chain employs TRBV14 and TRBJ1-4; D possibly corresponds to TRBD1 (6 bases). The V end lost 4 bases, the J end lost 8 bases, and 17 bases lay between the germline ends. CDR3 length equals 15 residues. Looked up from germline, CDR1 is SGHDN and CDR2 is FVKESK. CDR3 sequence reads: CASSPNRDEREKLFF. The CDR3 DNA reads as TGTGCCAGCAGCCCTAACAGGGACGAGCGCGAAAAACTGTTTTTT.

V usage is TRBV5-5 and J usage is TRBJ2-7; 9 positions agree with TRBD1. Per the germline V gene, CDR1 is SGHKS and CDR2 is YYEKEE (reference sequence). The CDR3 covers 17 residues. V was clipped by 2 bases and J by 4 bases; unmatched bases: 13. Written as DNA, the CDR3 is TGTGCCAGCAGCTTTTTTCAGATTGGGACAGGGCCGTACGAGCAGTACTTC. This encodes CASSFFQIGTGPYEQYF.

This clone has a handful of counts. This chain joins TRBV5-1 and TRBJ1-5, with D hard to call. V was clipped by 0 bases and J by 2 bases, with 6 bases between them. The CDR3 has 14 residues. CDR1 and CDR2 (germline): SGHRS, YFSETQ. In DNA, the CDR3 is TGCGCCAGCAGCTTGGAATTGGGCAATCAGCCCCAGCATTTT. Its translation is CASSLELGNQPQHF.

Points on this clone: The sample has other DNA sequences that encode this CDR3 too. The chain couples TRBV27 to TRBJ1-5; no reliable D call. V lost 5 bases and J 7 bases, leaving 9 bases between the germline ends. The length of the CDR3 is 12 residues. CDR1 is MNHEY and CDR2 is SMNVEV in the germline V gene (reference sequence). CDR3 nucleotides: TGTGCCAGCAGTCTCCTGGGCCAGCCCCAGCATTTT. Its translation: CASSLLGQPQHF.

This rearrangement joins TRBV15 to TRBJ1-2; no firm D call. CDR1 and CDR2 from the germline V gene are LNHNV and YYDKDF (reference sequence). V lost 3 bases to trimming and J lost 2 bases, with 4 bases between them. The CDR3 covers 12 residues. The CDR3 region has the DNA TGTGCCACCAGCAGGAAGAACTATGGCTACACCTTC. It encodes CATSRKNYGYTF.

CDR3 loop: CASSPTGGGGNEQFF. CDR3 bases: TGTGCCAGCAGTCCTACAGGGGGCGGTGGCAATGAGCAGTTCTTC. The gene calls are TRBV28 and TRBJ2-1; 9 bases fit TRBD1. With 5 bases clipped from V and 6 bases from J, the junction kept 8 bases outside the gene matches. This CDR3 region has 15 residues. In germline, CDR1 is MDHEN, CDR2 SYDVKM.

The chain joins TRBV21-1 to TRBJ2-5; whether TRBD1, the table's D call, matches the DNA was not checked. TRBV21-1 is assigned pseudogene status. This CDR3 has 16 residues. The DNA of the CDR3 is TGTGCCAGCACCCTCGTCCCGGGACAGGGACAAGAGACCCAGTACTTC. It specifies CASTLVPGQGQETQYF.

The chain uses TRBV4-1 and TRBJ1-4, with 9 bases lining up with TRBD1. Germline V gene lookup returns CDR1 MGHRA and CDR2 YSYEKL. The CDR3 is made up of 17 amino acids. With V trimmed by 1 base and J by 10 bases, 13 bases remained unmatched. CDR3 bases: TGCGCCAGCAGCCAAGTTGCCTCCGGGACAGGGCTGGGAAAACTGTTTTTT. Translated, it gives CASSQVASGTGLGKLFF.

The rearrangement uses TRBV28 and TRBJ1-1; perhaps TRBD1 as D (5 bases). There are 14 residues in the CDR3. The germline V and J ends were trimmed by 3 bases and 5 bases, with 13 bases remaining between them. Germline V gene data show CDR1 as MDHEN and CDR2 as SYDVKM. The CDR3 protein is CASSFLGWGTEAFF. The CDR3 bases are TGTGCCAGCAGTTTCTTAGGCTGGGGGACTGAAGCTTTCTTT.

The chain uses TRBV18 and TRBJ2-7, with D perhaps being TRBD1 or TRBD2 (5 bases each). The germline gives CDR1 KGHSH, CDR2 LQKENI. Trimming stripped 1 base from V and 3 bases from J, with 10 bases between. This CDR3 contains 14 residues. CDR3 DNA sequence: TGTGCCAGCTCACCACAGGGGAGTCGCTACGAGCAGTACTTC. Translated: CASSPQGSRYEQYF.

This chain connects TRBV29-1 to TRBJ2-5, with TRBD2 matching 9 bases. The V gene end was trimmed by 6 bases and the J gene end by 4 bases; junction bases not matched to a gene: 12. The CDR3 spans 15 residues. The germline V gene has CDR1 SQVTM and CDR2 ANQGSEA. The CDR3 sequence: CSVSQVREGRETQYF. DNA of the CDR3: TGCAGCGTGTCCCAGGTGCGGGAGGGCCGAGAGACCCAGTACTTC.

The chain links TRBV7-9 to TRBJ1-5; 8 nucleotides agree with TRBD1. Per germline, CDR1 SEHNR and CDR2 FQNEAQ (reference sequence). The CDR3 consists of 14 residues. V shed 4 bases and J 9 bases; nucleotides not matched to a gene: 8. The CDR3 loop reads CASSSQGVEGPQHF. The CDR3 bases are TGTGCCAGCAGCTCACAGGGGGTGGAGGGGCCCCAGCATTTT.

This clone appeared once. The chain couples TRBV5-1 to TRBJ2-5; 11 nucleotides match TRBD2. The CDR3 is made up of 16 amino acids. Germline CDR1 SGHRS, CDR2 YFSETQ. Trimming removed 5 bases from V and 2 bases from J; junction bases left unmatched: 8. This chain's CDR3 is CASSPAGLAEQETQYF. CDR3 sequence (DNA): TGCGCCAGCAGTCCCGCGGGACTAGCGGAACAAGAGACCCAGTACTTC. The whole variable domain, filled in from reference TRBV5-1 and TRBJ2-5, reads KAGVTQTPRYLIKTRGQQVTLSCSPISGHRSVSWYQQTPGQGLQFLFEYFSETQRNKGNFPGRFSGRQFSNSRSEMNVSTLELGDSALYLCASSPAGLAEQETQYFGPGTRLLVL.

J is TRBJ2-3 and V is TRBV28; 9 nucleotides line up with TRBD1. The CDR3 extends over 15 amino acids. The ends lost 5 bases at V and 4 bases at J; junction bases unmatched: 7. The germline V gene has CDR1 MDHEN and CDR2 SYDVKM. CDR3: CASSDQDRGADTQYF. Here the CDR3 DNA reads TGTGCCAGCAGTGATCAGGACAGGGGAGCAGATACGCAGTATTTT. The complete variable domain, with remaining parts taken from reference TRBV28 and TRBJ2-3, reads DVKVTQSSRYLVKRTGEKVFLECVQDMDHENMFWYRQDPGLGLRLIYFSYDVKMKEKGDIPEGYSVSREKKERFSLILESASTNQTSMYLCASSDQDRGADTQYFGPGTRLTVL.

The gene calls are TRBV19 and TRBJ2-7, with D perhaps assigned TRBD1 or TRBD2 (5 bases each). The CDR3 contains 12 residues. V gave up 5 bases and J gave up 3 bases, with 8 bases separating them. Germline V gene data show CDR1 as LNHDA and CDR2 as SQIVND (reference sequence). CDR3: CASSAGSYEQYF. The DNA for the CDR3 is TGTGCCAGTAGTGCAGGGAGCTACGAGCAGTACTTC.

CDR3 residues: CASSTNHLGDTQYF. The CDR3 nucleotides read TGTGCCAGCAGTACGAATCATCTAGGGGATACGCAGTATTTT. The chain links TRBV27 to TRBJ2-3, with D unclear. This CDR3 is built from 14 residues. The germline V gene has CDR1 MNHEY and CDR2 SMNVEV (reference sequence). Trimming removed 5 bases at V and 6 bases at J, with 15 bases between.

The chain links TRBV6-6 to TRBJ1-3; D is unresolved. The V end lost 6 bases, the J end lost 4 bases, and 19 bases lay between the germline ends. Per germline, CDR1 MNHNY and CDR2 SVGAGI (reference sequence). CDR3 length equals 16 residues. Here the CDR3 DNA reads TGTGCCAGCAGCGTGACCGGGCCGCCGGGGGGAAACACCATATATTTT. Amino acid sequence: CASSVTGPPGGNTIYF.

As regards this clone: Other DNA sequences within the sample encode an identical CDR3. This rearrangement joins TRBV9 to TRBJ2-1; TRBD2 might be the D (5 bases). Looked up from germline, CDR1 is SGDLS and CDR2 is YYNGEE. V was shortened by 0 bases and J by 1 base, with 8 bases between the two germline ends. This CDR3 spans 15 amino acids. The CDR3 nucleotides are TGTGCCAGCAGCGTAGAAGCGGCATCCTACAATGAGCAGTTCTTC. It encodes CASSVEAASYNEQFF.

This clone was found once. The J gene is TRBJ1-5, the V gene TRBV6-1; weak D call: TRBD1 (5 bases). Deletions cut 8 bases from V and 4 bases from J, with 18 bases between. In germline, CDR1 is MNHNS, CDR2 SASEGT. CDR3 size: 15 residues. This CDR3 is CASGRGELRNQPQHF. The CDR3, as DNA: TGTGCCAGCGGAAGAGGGGAATTAAGGAATCAGCCCCAGCATTTT.

The chain combines TRBV6-4 with TRBJ2-1, with 10 nucleotides matching TRBD2. Looked up from germline, CDR1 is MRHNA and CDR2 is SNTAGT. Trimming took 3 bases from V and 3 from J; bases not matched to a gene: 2. The CDR3 is made up of 15 amino acids. CDR3 amino acids: CASSETSGFYNEQFF. As DNA, the CDR3 is TGTGCCAGCAGTGAGACTAGCGGGTTCTACAATGAGCAGTTCTTC.

The chain employs TRBV9 and TRBJ2-5; weak D call: TRBD2 (10 bases). The CDR3 totals 17 residues. The germline V and J ends were trimmed by 4 bases and 5 bases, with 24 bases remaining between them. Looked up from germline, CDR1 is SGDLS and CDR2 is YYNGEE. The CDR3 DNA follows: TGTGCCAGCAGCCCCAGCTGGACTAGCGGACAGGGGGAGACCCAGTACTTC. Protein: CASSPSWTSGQGETQYF. The whole variable domain, filled in from reference TRBV9 and TRBJ2-5, reads DSGVTQTPKHLITATGQRVTLRCSPRSGDLSVYWYQQSLDQGLQFLIQYYNGEERAKGNILERFSAQQFPDLHSELNLSSLELGDSALYFCASSPSWTSGQGETQYFGPGTRLLVL.

The rearrangement uses TRBV5-1 and TRBJ2-5; a weak D match, TRBD1 (6 bases). From germline, CDR1 is SGHRS and CDR2 YFSETQ. Trimming cost V 0 bases and J 5 bases, with 14 bases left between them. The CDR3 loop spans 15 amino acids. The DNA for the CDR3 is TGCGCCAGCAGCTTGGGGACAGTCACACGGGAGACCCAGTACTTC. This translates into CASSLGTVTRETQYF.

The genes are TRBV6-1 and TRBJ2-7; TRBD1 agrees at 7 bases. The CDR3 totals 16 residues. V trimming: 0 bases; J trimming: 0 bases; junction bases outside the gene matches: 5. Germline assignment: CDR1 MNHNS and CDR2 SASEGT. The CDR3 DNA reads TGTGCCAGCAGTGAAGCTGCCGGGACAGCCTCCTACGAGCAGTACTTC. Its protein is CASSEAAGTASYEQYF.